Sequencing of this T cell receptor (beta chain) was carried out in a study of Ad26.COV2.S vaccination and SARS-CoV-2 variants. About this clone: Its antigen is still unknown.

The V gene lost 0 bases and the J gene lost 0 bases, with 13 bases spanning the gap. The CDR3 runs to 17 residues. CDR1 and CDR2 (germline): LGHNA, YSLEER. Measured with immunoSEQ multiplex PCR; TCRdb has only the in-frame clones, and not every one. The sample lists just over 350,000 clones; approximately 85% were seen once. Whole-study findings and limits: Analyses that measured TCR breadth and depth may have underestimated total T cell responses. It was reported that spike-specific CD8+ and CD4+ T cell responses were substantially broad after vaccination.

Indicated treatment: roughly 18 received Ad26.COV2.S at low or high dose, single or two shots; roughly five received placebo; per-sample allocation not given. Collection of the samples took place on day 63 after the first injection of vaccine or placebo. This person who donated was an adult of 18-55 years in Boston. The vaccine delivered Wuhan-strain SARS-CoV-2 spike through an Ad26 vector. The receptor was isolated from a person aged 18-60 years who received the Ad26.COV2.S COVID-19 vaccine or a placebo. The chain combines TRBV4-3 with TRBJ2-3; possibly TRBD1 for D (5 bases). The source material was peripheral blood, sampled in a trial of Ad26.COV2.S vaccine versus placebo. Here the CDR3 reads CASSQDRQGTSTDTQYF. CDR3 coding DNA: TGCGCCAGCAGCCAAGACCGGCAGGGAACTAGCACAGATACGCAGTATTTT.